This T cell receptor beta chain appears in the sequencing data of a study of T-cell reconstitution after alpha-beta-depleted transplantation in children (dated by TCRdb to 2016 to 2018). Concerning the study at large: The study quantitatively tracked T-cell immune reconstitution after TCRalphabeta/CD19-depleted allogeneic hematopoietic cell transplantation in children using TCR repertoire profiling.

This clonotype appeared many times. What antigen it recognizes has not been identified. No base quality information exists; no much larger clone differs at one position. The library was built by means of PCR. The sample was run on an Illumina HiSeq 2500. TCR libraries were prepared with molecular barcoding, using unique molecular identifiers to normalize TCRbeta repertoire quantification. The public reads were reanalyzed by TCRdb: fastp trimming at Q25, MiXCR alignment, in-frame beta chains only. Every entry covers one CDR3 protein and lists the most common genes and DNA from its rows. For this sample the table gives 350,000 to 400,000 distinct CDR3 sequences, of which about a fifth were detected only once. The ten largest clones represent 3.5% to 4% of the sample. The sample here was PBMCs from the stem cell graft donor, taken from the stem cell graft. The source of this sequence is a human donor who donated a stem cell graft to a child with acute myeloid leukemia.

The CDR3: CSARDPRGDTEAFF. The DNA sequence is given as TGCAGTGCTAGAGATCCGAGGGGGGACACTGAAGCTTTCTTT. Recombination connected TRBV20-1 to TRBJ1-1; a tentative D match to TRBD1 spans 6 bases. Counted from cysteine to phenylalanine, this CDR3 has 14 amino acids. Of the read, only the CDR3 DNA is kept; its 42 bases are in frame from base 1. The germline V gene encodes CDR1 DFQATT and CDR2 SNEGSKA (reference sequence). At the junction V is shortened by 0 bases and J by 3 bases, with 11 bases in between.